This TCR beta chain was profiled in a study of CD8 T cells in ankylosing spondylitis. General study findings and limits: Within matched ankylosing spondylitis synovial fluid, disease-linked clones were reportedly significantly enriched. What appeared characteristic of ankylosing spondylitis blood was a TCR beta motif of eight highly homologous variants.

This clonotype turned up a few times. No antigen is known for it. The length of the CDR3 is 13 residues. In germline, CDR1 is WNHNN, CDR2 SYGVQD (reference sequence). With 2 bases removed from V and 6 bases from J, the gap between germline ends came to 9 bases. TCRdb recomputed calls from the 5' RACE reads with MiXCR, one row per CDR3 protein. The sample contains under 850,000 distinct CDR3 sequences, under 20% of which appear only once. Sequences were obtained from blood, either unsorted or a sorted T cell fraction (not recorded which). The chain couples TRBV10-1 to TRBJ2-3; D is possibly TRBD2 (7 bases). The TCR was taken from a male donor with ankylosing spondylitis. The CDR3 loop reads CASSEAGADTQYF. The CDR3 DNA is TGCGCCAGCAGTGAGGCGGGGGCGGATACGCAGTATTTT.